This T cell receptor (beta chain) was captured by sequencing in a study of beta chain features in type 1 diabetes. Study outcomes and limitations: When Type 1 diabetes patients were examined, their TCRB CDR3s proved moderately but significantly shorter in all four CD4+ subsets.

Heparinised blood was drawn once per donor, averaging about 116 mL. With regard to this clone: The antigen is not known.

TCRB transcripts that were expressed got sequenced, as all of the isolated RNA had been reverse transcribed. TCRdb keeps only in-frame clones here, not all; method: immunoSEQ multiplex PCR. The repertoire consists of around 200,000 clones, with around 13% occurring once and the leading ten covering 0.6% to 0.8%. The receptor's source is a young woman in good health. The sample taken for sequencing was central memory CD4+ T cells from blood.

The CDR3 protein is CASSPSGGSGYTF. Written as DNA, the CDR3 is TGTGCCAGCTCACCATCCGGAGGGTCTGGCTACACCTTC. The chain links TRBV18 to TRBJ1-2; D is undetermined. From germline, CDR1 is KGHSH and CDR2 LQKENI. The CDR3 totals 13 residues. V lost 2 bases and J 7 bases, leaving 11 bases between the germline ends.